The T cell receptor (beta chain) described here comes from a study of cytomegalovirus exposure and HLA in healthy donors. Study results and limitations: The authors later found most CMV-associated TCR beta chains appeared HLA-restricted.

13 Jbeta primers and 60 Vbeta primers were used for the PCR. This table comes from immunoSEQ multiplex PCR, and its TCRdb copy is limited to in-frame clones, with some not included. The repertoire holds approximately 100,000 clones, with about three quarters as singletons. Comment on this clone: The antigen remains unidentified.

CDR1 is ENHRY and CDR2 is SYGVKD in the germline V gene. This CDR3 has 15 amino acids. V and J are TRBV10-3 and TRBJ2-5, with D maybe TRBD2 (7 bases). The J call may be incorrect, as the DNA end agrees better with TRBJ2-7. The source material was PBMCs. This sequence originates from a human donor in good health. CDR3 sequence: CAISDPSGGGYEQYF. Written as DNA, the CDR3 is TGTGCCATCAGTGACCCCTCGGGGGGCGGTTACGAGCAGTACTTC.